This is a list of T cell receptor beta chains from one sample in a study of cytomegalovirus exposure and HLA in healthy donors. Here immunoSEQ multiplex PCR was the method, and the copy in TCRdb shows in-frame clones only, minus some. The sample lists 150,000 to 250,000 clones, around 84% occurring once. The sequencing sample was made of PBMCs. The receptor set was obtained from a woman in her thirties in good health and CMV-seropositive. CDR3s include the opening cysteine and the closing phenylalanine or tryptophan. The order of the fields is CDR3 DNA, CDR3 protein, clone size, D gene, J gene, V gene. The D gene is left open where the match is weak. Only some rows state a clone size, as once, few, many or a class for expanded clones.

DNA: TGTGCCAGCAGTCCGGACAGGGAAGGCTATGGCTACACCTTC
CDR3: CASSPDREGYGYTF
size: NA
D: TRBD1
J: TRBJ1-2
V: TRBV6-5

DNA: TGTGCCAGCAGTCCGGATCGGACAAGAGCAACCGGGGAGCTGTTTTTT
CDR3: CASSPDRTRATGELFF
size: once
D: NA
J: TRBJ2-2
V: TRBV27

DNA: TGTGCCTGGAGTACCCAGGGGGACACTGAAGCTTTCTTT
CDR3: CAWSTQGDTEAFF
size: few
D: TRBD1
J: TRBJ1-1
V: TRBV30

DNA: TGTGCCTGGAGTGCCTGGCAGGTTACTAACTATGGCTACACCTTC
CDR3: CAWSAWQVTNYGYTF
size: NA
D: NA
J: TRBJ1-2
V: TRBV30

DNA: TGTGCCAGCAGCATAGACAGGGGGCGCACTGAAGCTTTCTTT
CDR3: CASSIDRGRTEAFF
size: NA
D: NA
J: TRBJ1-1
V: TRBV21-1

DNA: TGTGCCTGGAGTTTGGGACAGGGTTTTTATGGCTACACCTTC
CDR3: CAWSLGQGFYGYTF
size: NA
D: TRBD1
J: TRBJ1-2
V: TRBV30

DNA: TGCGCCAGCAGCCCCGGGACCCTGGGGAGGGAGCAGTACTTC
CDR3: CASSPGTLGREQYF
size: few
D: NA
J: TRBJ2-7
V: TRBV5-1

DNA: TGTGCCAGCAGCCCACCTGCGAGGGAGACCTACGAGCAGTACTTC
CDR3: CASSPPARETYEQYF
size: NA
D: NA
J: TRBJ2-7
V: TRBV13

DNA: TGTGCCAGCAGATCAAGCCTCCCCGGGTCTGGGGCCAACGTCCTGACTTTC
CDR3: CASRSSLPGSGANVLTF
size: once
D: NA
J: TRBJ2-6
V: TRBV25-1

DNA: TGTGCCAGCAGCCCCTTTTCGGGCCAAGAGACCCAGTACTTC
CDR3: CASSPFSGQETQYF
size: NA
D: NA
J: TRBJ2-5
V: TRBV7-6

DNA: TGCGCCAGCAGCTTGGCCACTGGGGGCTTTTCTAGCGAAAAACTGTTTTTT
CDR3: CASSLATGGFSSEKLFF
size: NA
D: NA
J: TRBJ1-4
V: TRBV5-1

DNA: TGTGCCAGCAGCTTGAAGGGGGCACGCGGCTACACCTTC
CDR3: CASSLKGARGYTF
size: few
D: TRBD1
J: TRBJ1-2
V: TRBV5-4

DNA: TGTGCCAGCAGCTCCACTAGCGGGAATAGGGAGCAGTACTTC
CDR3: CASSSTSGNREQYF
size: NA
D: TRBD2
J: TRBJ2-7
V: TRBV7-8

DNA: TGTGCCAGCAGCTTAGATGCGGAGCCAGGGTTCGGTGGCTACACCTTC
CDR3: CASSLDAEPGFGGYTF
size: NA
D: NA
J: TRBJ1-2
V: TRBV11-2

DNA: TGTGCCAGCAGCCCTACGCTGGGGCGCGGGACTTACGAGCAGTACTTC
CDR3: CASSPTLGRGTYEQYF
size: NA
D: NA
J: TRBJ2-7
V: TRBV7-8

DNA: TGTGCCAGCAGCGTAACGGGAGGGGTGCATGAGCAGTTCTTC
CDR3: CASSVTGGVHEQFF
size: few
D: TRBD2
J: TRBJ2-1
V: TRBV9

DNA: TGTGCCAGTAGTACGGACAGGTTTGGCTGCTTT
CDR3: CASSTDRFGCF
size: NA
D: TRBD1
J: TRBJ1-1
V: TRBV19

DNA: TGTGCCAGTAGTATTCGGCCTAGTTTCTACAATGAGCAGTTCTTC
CDR3: CASSIRPSFYNEQFF
size: once
D: NA
J: TRBJ2-1
V: TRBV19

DNA: TGTGCCAGCGGCTCCGCTGGCAGGTCACAAGAGACCCAGTACTTC
CDR3: CASGSAGRSQETQYF
size: NA
D: NA
J: TRBJ2-5
V: TRBV27

DNA: TGCGCCAGCAGCTTTTGGACCTCTAGCGGGAGCTCCTACAATGAGCAGTTCTTC
CDR3: CASSFWTSSGSSYNEQFF
size: few
D: TRBD2
J: TRBJ2-1
V: TRBV5-1

DNA: TGCGCCAGCACCGAAGGGAGCGGGATTTCGTACGAGCAGTACTTC
CDR3: CASTEGSGISYEQYF
size: NA
D: TRBD2
J: TRBJ2-7
V: TRBV5-1

DNA: TGTGCCAGCAGCCTAGCGGGGGTCTCTGGAAACACCATATATTTT
CDR3: CASSLAGVSGNTIYF
size: NA
D: NA
J: TRBJ1-3
V: TRBV11-2

DNA: TGCGCCAGCAGCTTGGGGGGAGACAACAATGAGCAGTTCTTC
CDR3: CASSLGGDNNEQFF
size: NA
D: NA
J: TRBJ2-1
V: TRBV5-1

DNA: TGCGCCAGCAGCTTGGGTTCTAGCGGGAGGATCAATGAGCAGTTCTTC
CDR3: CASSLGSSGRINEQFF
size: few
D: TRBD2
J: TRBJ2-1
V: TRBV5-1

DNA: TGCAGCGTTGTGTCAGGGGTCTTTGGCTACACCTTC
CDR3: CSVVSGVFGYTF
size: NA
D: NA
J: TRBJ1-2
V: TRBV29-1

DNA: TGCGCCAGCAGCTTGGTTAGGGGGAGCGACGATACGCAGTATTTT
CDR3: CASSLVRGSDDTQYF
size: NA
D: NA
J: TRBJ2-3
V: TRBV5-1

DNA: TGTGCCAGCAGTTACTCTCGGGGGTTCTATGGCTACACCTTC
CDR3: CASSYSRGFYGYTF
size: few
D: NA
J: TRBJ1-2
V: TRBV6-5

DNA: TGTGCCAGCTCACCAGCCGAGGGCTCCTACAATGAGCAGTTCTTC
CDR3: CASSPAEGSYNEQFF
size: once
D: NA
J: TRBJ2-1
V: TRBV18

DNA: TGTGCCAGCAGTTCGCCACAGGGTGGGGGCACTGAAGCTTTCTTT
CDR3: CASSSPQGGGTEAFF
size: NA
D: NA
J: TRBJ1-1
V: TRBV6-5

DNA: TGTGCCAGCAGCGTGACCGGGACTAGCGGGAGTAACGTAGGTTACGAGCAGTACTTC
CDR3: CASSVTGTSGSNVGYEQYF
size: NA
D: TRBD2
J: TRBJ2-7
V: TRBV2